Presented here are 6 T cell receptor beta chains from one specimen sequenced in a study of cytomegalovirus exposure and HLA in healthy donors. The PCR used 60 Vbeta and 13 Jbeta primers. Assay used: immunoSEQ multiplex PCR; TCRdb lists only in-frame clones, some missing. Here the sample spans 75,000 to 90,000 clones, almost 80% being singletons. Sequenced sample: PBMCs. The origin of the receptors is a woman aged 40 to 50 in good health and CMV-seropositive.

The CDR3 spells CASSPGVGKSYEQYF. DNA for the CDR3: TGTGCCAGCAGCCCCGGGGTCGGCAAATCCTACGAGCAGTACTTC. The chain uses TRBV13 and TRBJ2-7, with a tentative D call TRBD2 (5 bases). Germline assignment: CDR1 PRHDT and CDR2 FYEKMQ (reference sequence). Trimming cost V 5 bases and J 1 base, with 15 bases left between them. The length of the CDR3 is 15 residues.

J is TRBJ1-2 and V is TRBV6-9, with D possibly being TRBD1 (5 bases). Germline V gives CDR1 MNHGY, CDR2 SVAAGI. Trimming stripped 2 bases from V and 7 bases from J, with 14 bases between. The CDR3 runs to 14 residues. The CDR3 nucleotides read TGTGCCAGCAGTTATCGAGGACAAGTACGTGGCTACACCTTC. It is translated as CASSYRGQVRGYTF.

The chain links TRBV5-6 to TRBJ1-1; 8 nucleotides match TRBD1. Germline loops: CDR1 SGHDT, CDR2 YYEEEE. The CDR3 contains 16 residues. V lost 1 base to trimming and J lost 0 bases; unmatched junction nucleotides: 5. As DNA, the CDR3 is TGTGCCAGCAGCTTGACGGCAGGGGGCATGAACACTGAAGCTTTCTTT. Protein: CASSLTAGGMNTEAFF.

In its sample, this clone was seen once. The rearrangement links TRBV18 to TRBJ2-5; the D gene is possibly TRBD1 (6 bases). The V gene lost 6 bases and the J gene lost 3 bases, with 11 bases spanning the gap. The CDR3 runs 13 residues. The germline V gene encodes CDR1 KGHSH and CDR2 LQKENI. The CDR3 is CASSPGQKETQYF. The CDR3 DNA is TGTGCCAGCTCGCCGGGACAAAAAGAGACCCAGTACTTC.

This clone was detected a few times. V is TRBV30 and J is TRBJ1-1; D is unclear. The germline gives CDR1 GTSNPN, CDR2 SVGIG (reference sequence). This CDR3 is 12 amino acids long. With 2 bases removed from V and 5 bases from J, the gap between germline ends came to 9 bases. DNA of the CDR3: TGTGCCTGGAGTCCAAGGAGGACTGAAGCTTTCTTT. It specifies CAWSPRRTEAFF.

The chain recombines TRBV7-6 with TRBJ2-1; 8 bases are shared with TRBD2. The CDR3 is 16 amino acids. After removal of 8 bases from V and 0 bases from J, the junction contained 9 bases not matched to a gene. Germline CDR1 reads SGHVS; CDR2 reads FNYEAQ. CDR3 sequence: CASGLTSGSSYNEQFF. In nucleotides, the CDR3 is TGTGCCAGCGGATTAACTAGCGGCAGCTCCTACAATGAGCAGTTCTTC.